The rows below give T cell receptor beta chains drawn from one sample of a study of T-cell reconstitution after alpha-beta-depleted transplantation in children. Using its own MiXCR run on the PCR reads, TCRdb lists one record per CDR3 protein. The repertoire includes nearly 250,000 distinct CDR3 sequences, approximately 8.9% of them detected once, and roughly 5.8% sits in the top ten. Sequencing was performed on PBMCs, mostly from graft donor cells, taken 180 days after TCRalphabeta/CD19-depleted stem cell transplant. The receptors come from a male patient under 18 who had a stem cell transplant for acute lymphoblastic leukemia, so the T cells may come from the graft donor. Both conserved end residues are part of each CDR3. The D gene is left open where the match is weak. Size tells how often a clone was seen (once, few, many) or the class of an expanded clone, and some rows leave it out.

>TRBD2|TRBJ2-3|TRBV5-1|-|14
CASSLGLARNTQYF
TGCGCCAGCAGCTTGGGACTAGCGAGAAATACGCAGTATTTT
>-|TRBJ2-3|TRBV7-9|many|15
CASSLEGALADTQYF
TGTGCCAGCAGCTTAGAAGGGGCTCTCGCAGATACGCAGTATTTT
>-|TRBJ1-6|TRBV7-2|many|13
CASSLSALSPLHF
TGTGCCAGCAGCTTATCTGCCCTCTCACCCCTCCACTTT
>TRBD2|TRBJ2-7|TRBV29-1|many|13
CSALGLASYEQYF
TGCAGCGCCTTGGGACTAGCGTCCTACGAGCAGTACTTC
>TRBD2|TRBJ2-3|TRBV11-2|-|18
CASSLVFVAGVSPDTQYF
TGTGCCAGCAGCTTAGTGTTCGTAGCGGGAGTTTCACCAGATACGCAGTATTTT
>-|TRBJ2-1|TRBV4-3|many|12
CASSGPGYEQFF
TGCGCCAGCAGTGGGCCGGGCTATGAGCAGTTCTTC
>TRBD2|TRBJ2-1|TRBV19|many|15
CASQKGTSVYNEQFF
TGTGCCAGCCAAAAGGGGACTAGCGTGTACAATGAGCAGTTCTTC
>TRBD1|TRBJ1-1|TRBV20-1|many|13
CSARLSGGTEAFF
TGCAGTGCTAGGTTATCAGGGGGGACTGAAGCTTTCTTT
>-|TRBJ2-7|TRBV20-1|many|14
CSATGTLSSYEQYF
TGCAGTGCGACCGGGACCCTTAGCTCCTACGAGCAGTACTTC
>-|TRBJ2-5|TRBV11-2|many|17
CASSLRAMRANTKAQYF
TGTGCCAGCAGCTTAAGGGCTATGAGGGCAAACACCAAGGCCCAGTACTTC
>-|TRBJ1-6|TRBV20-1|many|12
CSALGKGSPLHF
TGCAGTGCTCTAGGGAAGGGTTCACCCCTCCACTTT
>TRBD1|TRBJ2-3|TRBV7-6|many|15
CASSPQGAGTDTQYF
TGTGCCAGCAGCCCACAGGGGGCGGGCACAGATACGCAGTATTTT
>-|TRBJ1-5|TRBV12-3/TRBV12-4|many|16
CASSLEPGHSNQPQHF
TGTGCCAGCAGTTTAGAGCCAGGACATAGCAATCAGCCCCAGCATTTT
>-|TRBJ1-6|TRBV7-2|few|15
CASSWRGTWDSPLHF
TGTGCCAGCAGTTGGAGGGGGACCTGGGATTCACCCCTCCACTTT
>TRBD2|TRBJ2-7|TRBV29-1|-|13
CSVKLAGGREQYF
TGCAGCGTTAAACTAGCGGGAGGGCGCGAGCAGTACTTC